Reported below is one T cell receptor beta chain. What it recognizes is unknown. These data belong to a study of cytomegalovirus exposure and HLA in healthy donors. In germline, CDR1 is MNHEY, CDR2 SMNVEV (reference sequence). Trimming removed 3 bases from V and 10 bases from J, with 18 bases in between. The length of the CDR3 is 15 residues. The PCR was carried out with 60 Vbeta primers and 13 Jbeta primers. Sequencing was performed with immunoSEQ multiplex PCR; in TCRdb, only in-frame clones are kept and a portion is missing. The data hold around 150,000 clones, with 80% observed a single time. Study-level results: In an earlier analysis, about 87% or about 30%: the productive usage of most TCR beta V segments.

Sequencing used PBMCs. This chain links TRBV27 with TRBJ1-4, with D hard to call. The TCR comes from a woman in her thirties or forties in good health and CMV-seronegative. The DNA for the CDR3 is TGTGCCAGCAGTTTCCAGATGGGAGTGGTCGGAAAACTGTTTTTT. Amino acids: CASSFQMGVVGKLFF.